This T cell receptor (beta chain) is from a study of T cell changes during pregnancy in multiple sclerosis. Some clones are missing from TCRdb's copy, which holds only in-frame ones; the method was immunoSEQ multiplex PCR. The sample gives tens of thousands of clones, about 90% of which show up once; roughly 0.8% is in the top ten. Sample: peripheral blood, taken in the second trimester of pregnancy. The source of this sequence is a female donor with multiple sclerosis, enrolled in a pregnancy study.

For the CDR3, the DNA is TGTGCCAGCAGCTTAAGGGCTAGCGGGGGCACAGATACGCAGTATTTT. Translation gives CASSLRASGGTDTQYF. The chain employs TRBV7-3 and TRBJ2-3; 9 bases align to TRBD2. The CDR3 runs to 16 residues. V trimming: 1 base; J trimming: 1 base; junction bases outside the gene matches: 3. CDR1 SGHTA and CDR2 FQGTGA come from the germline V gene.